Each of the 28 T cell receptor beta chains below was sequenced from the same sample in a study of OX40 agonist ivuxolimab in advanced cancers. TCRdb's copy holds only in-frame clones and misses some; the assay was immunoSEQ multiplex PCR. The sample lists approximately 22,000 clones, around 80% occurring once. Sample: CD4+ or CD8+ T cells sorted from blood, taken in a trial of the OX40 agonist ivuxolimab. These receptors were obtained from an adult with an advanced solid tumor such as melanoma, head and neck, liver or kidney cancer.

This chain links TRBV4-1 with TRBJ1-1; 7 bases match TRBD1. CDR1 is MGHRA, CDR2 YSYEKL, per germline. The CDR3 spans 14 residues. With 4 bases clipped from V and 3 bases from J, the junction kept 5 bases outside the gene matches. DNA for the CDR3: TGCGCCAGCAGCCCTGACAGGGTATACACTGAAGCTTTCTTT. Encoded protein: CASSPDRVYTEAFF.

V and J are TRBV5-6 and TRBJ2-3, with 10 positions matching TRBD1. Germline-derived CDR1 and CDR2 are SGHDT and YYEEEE. The CDR3 loop spans 17 amino acids. With V trimmed by 3 bases and J by 3 bases, 10 bases remained unmatched. The CDR3 is CASSSLGQGDVTDTQYF. The CDR3 DNA reads TGTGCCAGCAGCTCTCTCGGACAGGGGGACGTGACAGATACGCAGTATTTT.

The chain has TRBV28 and TRBJ2-6, with D tentatively TRBD2 (6 bases). Trimming shortened V by 2 bases and J by 4 bases, and 24 bases separated the two germline ends. Germline V gene lookup returns CDR1 MDHEN and CDR2 SYDVKM. The CDR3 runs 20 residues. CDR3 nucleotide sequence: TGTGCCAGCAGTTTACACTCCGATGGAGGCGGGGAAAGCGGGGCCAACGTCCTGACTTTC. This codes for CASSLHSDGGGESGANVLTF.

V and J are TRBV27 and TRBJ1-2, with a possible D match to TRBD1 (6 bases). This CDR3 comprises 15 residues. From germline, CDR1 is MNHEY and CDR2 SMNVEV (reference sequence). Trimming removed 6 bases at V and 4 bases at J, with 18 bases between. DNA of the CDR3: TGTGCCAGCAGCTCAAACCCAGGGGATGTCTATGGCTACACCTTC. This gives the protein CASSSNPGDVYGYTF.

The J gene is TRBJ2-4, the V gene TRBV7-9, with D perhaps matching TRBD1 (5 bases). Trimming removed 5 bases at V and 0 bases at J, with 14 bases between. Germline CDR1 and CDR2: SEHNR and FQNEAQ (reference sequence). CDR3 length: 16 residues. The CDR3 is CASSPMQGIAKNIQYF. Written as DNA, the CDR3 is TGTGCCAGCAGCCCGATGCAGGGTATAGCCAAAAACATTCAGTACTTC.

The chain combines TRBV15 with TRBJ2-7; D is uncertain. V lost 3 bases and J lost 5, with 20 bases in between. The V gene's germline CDR1 is LNHNV and CDR2 YYDKDF (reference sequence). This CDR3 comprises 16 residues. CDR3 in amino acids: CATSRGFNEPPDEQYF. CDR3 DNA: TGTGCCACCAGCAGGGGTTTTAACGAACCCCCCGACGAGCAGTACTTC.

The V call is TRBV4-1, the J call TRBJ1-5, with D tentatively TRBD1 (6 bases). Looked up from germline, CDR1 is MGHRA and CDR2 is YSYEKL. The CDR3 runs to 17 residues. V was shortened by 5 bases and J by 3 bases, with 20 bases between the two germline ends. CDR3 amino acids: CASSGRSLGGPNQPQHF. CDR3 DNA sequence: TGCGCCAGCAGCGGCCGGTCTCTGGGGGGCCCCAATCAGCCCCAGCATTTT.

This clone was observed a single time. Written as DNA, the CDR3 is TGTGCCAGCAACTCCCTGGGACCCAACACCGGGGAGCTGTTTTTT. It is translated as CASNSLGPNTGELFF. The chain joins TRBV6-5 to TRBJ2-2, with D perhaps TRBD1 or TRBD2 (5 bases each). Germline loops: CDR1 MNHEY, CDR2 SVGAGI. This CDR3 has 15 residues. The V and J ends lost 7 bases and 2 bases respectively, with 14 bases between them.

The chain joins TRBV28 to TRBJ2-1; D gene uncertain. The ends were cut back, 5 bases at V and 12 bases at J, with 17 bases in the middle. In germline, CDR1 is MDHEN, CDR2 SYDVKM. This CDR3 is built from 13 residues. CDR3 protein: CASSPLGPVGQFF. CDR3 DNA sequence: TGTGCCAGCAGTCCCTTGGGCCCGGTCGGGCAGTTCTTC.

V is TRBV6-4 and J is TRBJ1-2, with D unclear. V lost 3 bases to trimming and J lost 3 bases, with 20 bases between them. This CDR3 has 17 residues. Germline assignment: CDR1 MRHNA and CDR2 SNTAGT. The CDR3 nucleotides are TGTGCCAGCAGTGAACGCCATGACGGATTTAATTACTATGGCTACACCTTC. It encodes CASSERHDGFNYYGYTF.

The CDR3: CASSLRDRPETQYF. The DNA of the CDR3 is TGTGCCAGCAGTTTAAGGGATAGGCCAGAGACCCAGTACTTC. The chain links TRBV28 to TRBJ2-5, with no clear D. The V end lost 2 bases, the J end lost 4 bases, and 11 bases lay between the germline ends. This CDR3 contains 14 residues. The germline gives CDR1 MDHEN, CDR2 SYDVKM.

The genes are TRBV4-1 and TRBJ2-7, with D perhaps matching TRBD2 (6 bases). The CDR3 loop spans 14 amino acids. From germline, CDR1 is MGHRA and CDR2 YSYEKL. With 4 bases removed from V and 4 bases from J, the gap between germline ends came to 14 bases. CDR3 residues: CASSPGRRAYEQYF. CDR3 nucleotides: TGCGCCAGCAGCCCCGGGCGGAGGGCGTACGAGCAGTACTTC.

The chain recombines TRBV4-1 with TRBJ2-1; D gene ambiguous. The V gene's germline CDR1 is MGHRA and CDR2 YSYEKL. V was shortened by 0 bases and J by 5 bases, with 14 bases between the two germline ends. The CDR3 is made up of 16 amino acids. The CDR3 DNA reads as TGCGCCAGCAGCCAAGAGGGGAAGGCGGCTGACAATGAGCAGTTCTTC. Amino acids: CASSQEGKAADNEQFF.

This clone was counted between two and nine times. CDR3 in amino acids: CAWDRSGTEAFF. CDR3 DNA sequence: TGTGCCTGGGATCGATCAGGCACTGAAGCTTTCTTT. The V gene is TRBV30, the J gene TRBJ1-1; D is ambiguous. CDR1 is GTSNPN, CDR2 SVGIG, per germline (reference sequence). Trimming pared 5 bases from V and 4 bases from J, leaving 11 bases between. This CDR3 is 12 amino acids long.

This chain links TRBV6-6 with TRBJ2-7; unclear D gene. This CDR3 spans 12 amino acids. In germline, CDR1 is MNHNY, CDR2 SVGAGI (reference sequence). V shed 2 bases and J shed 7 bases, with 9 bases lying between them. The CDR3 spells CASSYPYDEQYF. The CDR3 DNA is TGTGCCAGCAGTTACCCATACGATGAGCAGTACTTC.

The chain joins TRBV7-9 to TRBJ2-5; the match to TRBD2 covers 11 bases. The germline gives CDR1 SEHNR, CDR2 FQNEAQ (reference sequence). The V gene end was trimmed by 1 base and the J gene end by 6 bases; junction bases not matched to a gene: 4. There are 15 residues in the CDR3. CDR3 sequence (DNA): TGTGCCAGCAGCTTAGGGGGACTAGCGGTAAAGACCCAGTACTTC. Protein product: CASSLGGLAVKTQYF. Together with reference TRBV7-9 and TRBJ2-5, the CDR3 gives the full variable domain: DTGVSQNPRHKITKRGQNVTFRCDPISEHNRLYWYRQTLGQGPEFLTYFQNEAQLEKSRLLSDRFSAERPKGSFSTLEIQRTEQGDSAMYLCASSLGGLAVKTQYFGPGTRLLVL.

The count of this clone is one. The chain uses TRBV27 and TRBJ2-3, with D maybe TRBD1 (6 bases). V lost 5 bases and J lost 7, with 16 bases in between. Per the germline V gene, CDR1 is MNHEY and CDR2 is SMNVEV (reference sequence). The CDR3 runs 14 residues. The CDR3: CASSQYQDSNTQYF. The CDR3 DNA reads as TGTGCCAGCAGTCAATACCAGGACAGTAATACGCAGTATTTT.

In its sample, this clone was seen once. The chain recombines TRBV6-5 with TRBJ2-7; the D is unclear. The CDR3 is 13 amino acids. The V gene's germline CDR1 is MNHEY and CDR2 SVGAGI. V was cut by 0 bases and J by 6 bases, with 9 bases left in between. Here the CDR3 reads CASSYSSVGEQYF. CDR3 sequence (DNA): TGTGCCAGCAGTTACTCCTCAGTTGGCGAGCAGTACTTC.

The chain combines TRBV28 with TRBJ2-1, with 9 bases identical to TRBD1. Germline lookup yields CDR1 MDHEN and CDR2 SYDVKM. V lost 4 bases, J lost 4 bases, and 5 bases stayed unmatched. The CDR3 contains 15 residues. The DNA of the CDR3 is TGTGCCAGCAGTTCACCGACAGGGGGGTACAATGAGCAGTTCTTC. The encoded protein is CASSSPTGGYNEQFF.

The chain has TRBV4-1 and TRBJ1-2, with D tentatively TRBD1 (5 bases). Germline V gives CDR1 MGHRA, CDR2 YSYEKL. The germline V and J ends were trimmed by 0 bases and 2 bases, with 10 bases remaining between them. This CDR3 is built from 15 residues. The chain's CDR3 is CASSQEGRDNYGYTF. The CDR3 nucleotides are TGCGCCAGCAGCCAAGAAGGCAGGGACAACTATGGCTACACCTTC.

This chain joins TRBV6-1 and TRBJ2-7; TRBD1 matches 9 bases. V trimming: 6 bases; J trimming: 4 bases; junction bases outside the gene matches: 4. CDR1 is MNHNS, CDR2 SASEGT, per germline. The CDR3 is 13 amino acids. CDR3 sequence reads: CASSVDRGYEQYF. In DNA form, the CDR3 reads TGTGCCAGCAGCGTTGACAGGGGGTACGAGCAGTACTTC.

The CDR3 DNA reads TGTGCCAGCAGCCCTCTTGGCGAGCAGTACTTC. Translated, it gives CASSPLGEQYF. The J gene is TRBJ2-7, the V gene TRBV28; D unclear. V was clipped by 6 bases and J by 6 bases, with 9 bases between them. This CDR3 has 11 amino acids. Germline V gives CDR1 MDHEN, CDR2 SYDVKM.

The gene calls are TRBV5-6 and TRBJ1-5; D call uncertain. The germline V gene encodes CDR1 SGHDT and CDR2 YYEEEE. CDR3 length equals 14 residues. V was cut by 0 bases and J by 4 bases, with 8 bases left in between. The CDR3 nucleotides read TGTGCCAGCAGCTTGGGTTCGAAAAATCAGCCCCAGCATTTT. Encoded protein: CASSLGSKNQPQHF.

This rearrangement joins TRBV6-5 to TRBJ1-5; D is possibly TRBD1 (5 bases). The CDR3 runs to 14 residues. The germline gives CDR1 MNHEY, CDR2 SVGAGI. Trimming took 4 bases from V and 7 from J, leaving 14 bases between them. The CDR3 protein is CASSLGPEGQPQHF. The DNA for the CDR3 is TGTGCCAGCAGTTTGGGACCGGAGGGGCAGCCCCAGCATTTT.

This rearrangement joins TRBV6-6 to TRBJ1-4; D gene unclear. V lost 2 bases and J 8 bases, leaving 12 bases between the germline ends. CDR3 length: 14 residues. From germline, CDR1 is MNHNY and CDR2 SVGAGI (reference sequence). The CDR3 sequence: CASSYRAEREKLFF. CDR3 DNA: TGTGCCAGCAGTTACCGGGCAGAAAGGGAAAAACTGTTTTTT.

The CDR3 DNA is TGTGCCAGCAGTGACACGGCAGAGGGCAATCAGCCCCAGCATTTT. Translation gives CASSDTAEGNQPQHF. This chain uses TRBV6-4 with TRBJ1-5; D remains ambiguous. Germline CDR1 reads MRHNA; CDR2 reads SNTAGT. The CDR3 contains 15 residues. Trimming left V 2 bases short and J 2 bases short, with 10 bases between.

The chain employs TRBV5-1 and TRBJ2-1, with 7 bases matching TRBD2. Looked up from germline, CDR1 is SGHRS and CDR2 is YFSETQ. Unmatched junction bases numbered 21, after V lost 5 bases and J lost 7 bases. CDR3 length: 18 amino acids. The CDR3 DNA sequence: TGCGCCAGCAGTCTGGGGCTGCGGGGTAGCGGGTTTAAGAATGAGCAGTTCTTC. This gives the protein CASSLGLRGSGFKNEQFF.

V is TRBV7-6 and J is TRBJ2-2; 15 bases are shared with TRBD2. The CDR3 extends over 17 amino acids. Looked up from germline, CDR1 is SGHVS and CDR2 is FNYEAQ. V lost 5 bases to trimming and J lost 4 bases; unmatched junction nucleotides: 5. CDR3 bases: TGTGCCAGCAGCCAAGGACTAGCGGGAGGGATCACCGGGGAGCTGTTTTTT. Translation gives CASSQGLAGGITGELFF.